Below, 26 T cell receptor beta chains from the same sample are listed, as sequenced in a study of cytomegalovirus exposure and HLA in healthy donors. Some clones are missing from TCRdb's copy, which holds only in-frame ones; the method was immunoSEQ multiplex PCR. The sample lists 130,000 or so clones; roughly nine tenths were seen once. Material for sequencing was PBMCs. The receptor source for this set is a woman aged 18-29 years in good health and CMV-seropositive.

The V and J genes are TRBV2 and TRBJ2-7; TRBD1 aligns across 8 bases. There are 15 residues in the CDR3. The germline V gene encodes CDR1 SNHLY and CDR2 FYNNEI. Trimming cost V 6 bases and J 3 bases; bases outside gene matches: 10. The CDR3 nucleotides are TGTGCCAGCAGCCACCCCGGGACAGGAAACTACGAGCAGTACTTC. Its translation: CASSHPGTGNYEQYF.

CDR3 DNA: TGTGCCAGCAGCGTCGGAGGGGTGAGGGACGCGGCTCGGACCCAGTACTTC. This gives the protein CASSVGGVRDAARTQYF. The chain uses TRBV9 and TRBJ2-5; D possibly corresponds to TRBD2 (6 bases). The germline gives CDR1 SGDLS, CDR2 YYNGEE. Trimming took 2 bases from V and 7 from J, leaving 24 bases between them. The CDR3 runs 17 residues.

This chain connects TRBV7-8 to TRBJ1-4; D remains ambiguous. This CDR3 has 14 residues. V lost 1 base and J 4 bases, leaving 7 bases between the germline ends. Germline CDR1 and CDR2: SGHVS and FQNEAQ. CDR3 DNA: TGTGCCAGCAGCTTAGGAGGCTTTAATGAAAAACTGTTTTTT. As protein: CASSLGGFNEKLFF.

The V gene is TRBV6-4, the J gene TRBJ1-2; 8 nucleotides match TRBD1. The J segment lost 7 bases and the V segment lost 6 bases, leaving 10 bases of the junction unmatched. The germline V gene encodes CDR1 MRHNA and CDR2 SNTAGT. The CDR3 is 14 amino acids. The chain's CDR3 is CASSPSAGGSGYTF. CDR3 in DNA: TGTGCCAGCAGCCCCTCGGCAGGGGGCTCTGGCTACACCTTC.

The DNA of the CDR3 is TGTGCCAGCCGGGACTACAGCTCTGGAAACACCATATATTTT. Residues: CASRDYSSGNTIYF. The chain uses TRBV6-1 and TRBJ1-3, with D possibly TRBD1 on 5 matching bases. This CDR3 comprises 14 residues. V gave up 8 bases and J gave up 0 bases, with 11 bases separating them. The germline V gene encodes CDR1 MNHNS and CDR2 SASEGT.

J is TRBJ1-6 and V is TRBV10-2; no reliable D call. Between the trimmed V and J ends, which lost 6 bases and 6 bases, there was a span of 18 bases. In germline, CDR1 is WSHSY, CDR2 SAAADI. The CDR3 is 16 residues long. DNA for the CDR3: TGCGCCAGCAGGAACTCCGGGTTAAAGCGTAATTCACCCCTCCACTTT. It specifies CASRNSGLKRNSPLHF.

The chain combines TRBV7-8 with TRBJ2-7; the match to TRBD2 covers 8 bases. V was clipped by 1 base and J by 2 bases; unmatched bases: 1. The CDR3 loop spans 14 amino acids. CDR1 is SGHVS, CDR2 FQNEAQ, per germline. CDR3 nucleotide sequence: TGTGCCAGCAGCTTAGGAGCGGGGGCCTACGAGCAGTACTTC. Amino acid sequence: CASSLGAGAYEQYF. Full variable domain (rest looked up from reference TRBV7-8 and TRBJ2-7): GAGVSQSPRYKVAKRGQDVALRCDPISGHVSLFWYQQALGQGPEFLTYFQNEAQLDKSGLPSDRFFAERPEGSVSTLKIQRTQQEDSAVYLCASSLGAGAYEQYFGPGTRLTVT.

This clone showed up just a few times. V gene TRBV10-3 combines with J gene TRBJ2-4; D not resolved. The length of the CDR3 is 12 residues. The germline V gene encodes CDR1 ENHRY and CDR2 SYGVKD. Trimming stripped 3 bases from V and 7 bases from J, with 7 bases between. The CDR3 region has the DNA TGTGCCATCAGTGACCCCGGGAACATTCAGTACTTC. Translated: CAISDPGNIQYF.

The rearrangement joins TRBV4-1 to TRBJ2-1; TRBD1 is a possible D gene (5 bases). CDR1 and CDR2 (germline): MGHRA, YSYEKL. The CDR3 extends over 16 amino acids. With 0 bases removed from V and 2 bases from J, the gap between germline ends came to 11 bases. CDR3: CASSQEGQGAYNEQFF. CDR3 bases: TGCGCCAGCAGCCAAGAAGGGCAGGGTGCCTACAATGAGCAGTTCTTC.

The CDR3 sequence: CAWSPPGCFCNQPQHF. The CDR3 DNA reads as TGTGCCTGGAGTCCCCCAGGGTGCTTTTGCAATCAGCCCCAGCATTTT. The chain uses TRBV30 and TRBJ1-5; a weak D match, TRBD1 (5 bases). Looked up from germline, CDR1 is GTSNPN and CDR2 is SVGIG (reference sequence). The CDR3 contains 16 residues. Trimming shortened V by 2 bases and J by 2 bases, and 16 bases separated the two germline ends.

This sequence joins TRBV7-2 and TRBJ2-1, with 9 bases lining up with TRBD2. The CDR3 spans 14 residues. Germline V lookup: CDR1 SGHTA, CDR2 FQGNSA. The J segment lost 8 bases and the V segment lost 3 bases, leaving 5 bases of the junction unmatched. The CDR3 DNA follows: TGTGCCAGCAGCTTGGGCGGGGGGGTCGATGAGCAGTTCTTC. This encodes CASSLGGGVDEQFF.

A single count supports this clone. This rearrangement joins TRBV5-1 to TRBJ1-2, with D perhaps matching TRBD1 (6 bases). The CDR3 contains 13 residues. Deletions cut 0 bases from V and 6 bases from J, with 9 bases between. The V gene's germline CDR1 is SGHRS and CDR2 YFSETQ. In DNA, the CDR3 is TGCGCCAGCAGCTTGGCCGAGGGGGATGGCTACACCTTC. It translates to CASSLAEGDGYTF. The complete variable domain, with remaining parts taken from reference TRBV5-1 and TRBJ1-2, reads KAGVTQTPRYLIKTRGQQVTLSCSPISGHRSVSWYQQTPGQGLQFLFEYFSETQRNKGNFPGRFSGRQFSNSRSEMNVSTLELGDSALYLCASSLAEGDGYTFGSGTRLTVV.

The gene calls are TRBV7-2 and TRBJ2-3, with 9 bases fitting TRBD2. Germline trimming cut 5 bases from V and 2 bases from J; bases unmatched to any gene: 11. The CDR3 runs to 17 residues. CDR1 SGHTA and CDR2 FQGNSA come from the germline V gene. The CDR3 nucleotides read TGTGCCAGCAGCGAGCGGCGGCTAGCGGGGAACACAGATACGCAGTATTTT. Its translation: CASSERRLAGNTDTQYF.

This clone was seen a single time. The chain joins TRBV7-6 to TRBJ2-7; 7 bases are shared with TRBD2. V lost 1 base and J lost 5; bases outside the gene matches: 5. Germline V gives CDR1 SGHVS, CDR2 FNYEAQ. This CDR3 comprises 14 residues. The CDR3 nucleotides are TGTGCCAGCAGCTTAGAACGGGGGGTGGACGAGCAGTACTTC. This codes for CASSLERGVDEQYF.

This chain links TRBV10-3 with TRBJ1-3, with D possibly being TRBD1 (5 bases). CDR3 length: 16 amino acids. The germline gives CDR1 ENHRY, CDR2 SYGVKD. Trimming removed 1 base from V and 0 bases from J, with 10 bases in between. The CDR3 region is CAISEWGTNSGNTIYF. As DNA, the CDR3 is TGTGCCATCAGTGAGTGGGGGACTAACTCTGGAAACACCATATATTTT.

V gene TRBV6-5 combines with J gene TRBJ1-1, with 8 positions matching TRBD1. The J segment lost 0 bases and the V segment lost 6 bases, leaving 6 bases of the junction unmatched. Germline V gene data show CDR1 as MNHEY and CDR2 as SVGAGI. The CDR3 sequence is 15 residues long. CDR3 residues: CASRWDRSMNTEAFF. CDR3 DNA sequence: TGTGCCAGCAGATGGGACAGGTCCATGAACACTGAAGCTTTCTTT.

The table lists this clone with a count of one. The CDR3 DNA reads TGTGCCAGCAGTCAAAGGACTAGCGGGTACCCCTCCTACAATGAGCAGTTCTTC. Translated: CASSQRTSGYPSYNEQFF. The chain joins TRBV5-4 to TRBJ2-1; 11 bases match TRBD2. Germline CDR1 SGHNT, CDR2 YYREEE (reference sequence). V dropped 5 bases and J dropped 0; count of bases not matched to a gene: 10. The length of the CDR3 is 18 residues.

For the CDR3, the DNA is TGTGCCAGCAGTCCCCTAGGTGGAAACACCATATATTTT. Encoded protein: CASSPLGGNTIYF. The V and J genes are TRBV2 and TRBJ1-3; D is undetermined. Germline V lookup: CDR1 SNHLY, CDR2 FYNNEI. V lost 5 bases and J 3 bases, leaving 8 bases between the germline ends. The CDR3 consists of 13 residues.

This clone has just one count. This chain connects TRBV30 to TRBJ1-5; D gene uncertain. The CDR3 is 12 amino acids. The V end lost 0 bases, the J end lost 9 bases, and 9 bases lay between the germline ends. Germline V gene sequence: CDR1 GTSNPN, CDR2 SVGIG (reference sequence). The CDR3 spells CAWSVYLGPQHF. In DNA, the CDR3 is TGTGCCTGGAGTGTCTACCTTGGGCCCCAGCATTTT.

The V and J genes are TRBV7-3 and TRBJ2-5; weak D call: TRBD2 (6 bases). The ends were cut back, 2 bases at V and 4 bases at J, with 8 bases in the middle. Germline CDR1 SGHTA, CDR2 FQGTGA. The length of the CDR3 is 13 residues. DNA of the CDR3: TGTGCCAGCAGCTTATCCGGGGGAGAGACCCAGTACTTC. Protein: CASSLSGGETQYF.

This chain joins TRBV11-2 and TRBJ1-1; 9 bases match TRBD1. J gave up 1 base and V 4 bases, and 4 bases lay outside the gene matches. Germline V gene sequence: CDR1 SGHAT, CDR2 FQNNGV. The CDR3 has 15 amino acids. DNA for the CDR3: TGTGCCAGCAGCTCGGACAGGGGTAAGAACACTGAAGCTTTCTTT. As protein: CASSSDRGKNTEAFF.

This clone has only a few counts. J is TRBJ2-1 and V is TRBV9; TRBD2 aligns across 10 bases. The length of the CDR3 is 16 residues. The germline V gene encodes CDR1 SGDLS and CDR2 YYNGEE. V lost 0 bases and J lost 12; bases outside the gene matches: 12. CDR3 in amino acids: CASSVGTLAGTQGQFF. CDR3 bases: TGTGCCAGCAGCGTAGGTACACTAGCGGGGACCCAAGGGCAGTTCTTC.

The chain's CDR3 is CASSVGGGGASTDTQYF. DNA of the CDR3: TGTGCCAGCAGCGTAGGAGGAGGGGGGGCTAGCACAGATACGCAGTATTTT. This chain connects TRBV9 to TRBJ2-3; maybe TRBD2 (7 bases). Between the trimmed V and J ends, which lost 0 bases and 0 bases, there was a span of 14 bases. The CDR3 is 17 residues long. Per the germline V gene, CDR1 is SGDLS and CDR2 is YYNGEE.

This clone came up once. The chain couples TRBV9 to TRBJ2-2, with 10 bases matching TRBD1. The germline V gene encodes CDR1 SGDLS and CDR2 YYNGEE. J gave up 2 bases and V 3 bases, and 10 bases lay outside the gene matches. CDR3 length: 18 residues. The CDR3 DNA follows: TGTGCCAGCAGCGCTACCCGACAGGGGGCCTTTAACACCGGGGAGCTGTTTTTT. Translated, it gives CASSATRQGAFNTGELFF.

The gene calls are TRBV30 and TRBJ2-5; 12 nucleotides line up with TRBD2. J lost 1 base, V lost 5 bases, and 5 bases had no gene match. The CDR3 has 15 residues. CDR1 is GTSNPN, CDR2 SVGIG, per germline (reference sequence). CDR3 DNA sequence: TGTGCCTGGTCCCTAGCGGGGGGGTTCCAAGAGACCCAGTACTTC. This translates into CAWSLAGGFQETQYF. Using reference TRBV30 and TRBJ2-5 for the parts outside the CDR3, the full variable domain is SQTIHQWPATLVQPVGSPLSLECTVEGTSNPNLYWYRQAAGRGLQLLFYSVGIGQISSEVPQNLSASRPQDRQFILSSKKLLLSDSGFYLCAWSLAGGFQETQYFGPGTRLLVL.

The CDR3 DNA is TGTGCCAGCAGCTTGGCCTATAGCTATGGCTACACCTTC. Amino acids: CASSLAYSYGYTF. This sequence joins TRBV5-5 and TRBJ1-2; D uncertain. The CDR3 has 13 residues. CDR1 is SGHKS, CDR2 YYEKEE, per germline (reference sequence). Trimming stripped 0 bases from V and 4 bases from J, with 7 bases between.